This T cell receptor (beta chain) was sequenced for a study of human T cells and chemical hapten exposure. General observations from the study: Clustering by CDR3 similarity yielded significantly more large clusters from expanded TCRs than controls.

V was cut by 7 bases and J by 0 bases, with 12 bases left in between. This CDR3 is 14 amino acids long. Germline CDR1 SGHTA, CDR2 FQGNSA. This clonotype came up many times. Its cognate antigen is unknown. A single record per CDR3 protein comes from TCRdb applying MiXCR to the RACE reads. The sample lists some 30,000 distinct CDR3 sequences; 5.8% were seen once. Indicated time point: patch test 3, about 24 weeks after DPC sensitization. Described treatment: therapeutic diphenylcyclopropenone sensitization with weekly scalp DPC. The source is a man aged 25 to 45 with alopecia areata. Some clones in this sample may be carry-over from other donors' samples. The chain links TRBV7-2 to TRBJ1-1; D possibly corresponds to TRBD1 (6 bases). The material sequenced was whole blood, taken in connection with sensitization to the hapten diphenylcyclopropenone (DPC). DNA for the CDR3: TGTGCCAGCACTTTAGGGACAATGAACACTGAAGCTTTCTTT. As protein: CASTLGTMNTEAFF.